This T cell receptor beta chain was identified in a study of T cell responses to AZD1222 COVID-19 vaccine. Findings and limits, study-wide: Spike as a whole was targeted by vaccine-associated CD4 TCRs, dominant at 160-218 and 743-854. The study reported that nearly half of spike-specific TCRs target unmutated variant regions. Clonal diversity was possibly underestimated, and white British individuals and females predominated among donors. Baseline testing showed seropositivity in only six or seven AZD1222 recipients.

The repertoire was sequenced with immunoSEQ multiplex PCR; TCRdb's copy has only in-frame clones and lacks some. The data hold roughly 58,000 clones, with approximately 85% observed a single time. With regard to this clone: Its antigen is still unknown.

The CDR3 consists of 17 residues. Per germline, CDR1 SGHTA and CDR2 FQGTGA. The V gene end was trimmed by 5 bases and the J gene end by 2 bases; junction bases not matched to a gene: 10. The source of this sequence is an adult in good health. Sequencing used peripheral blood, obtained on day 0 of MenACWY control vaccination. The chain employs TRBV7-3 and TRBJ2-1; 9 nucleotides line up with TRBD2. CDR3 DNA sequence: TGTGCCAGCAGCCCCAAACCGGGACTAGCCACCTACAATGAGCAGTTCTTC. Its translation is CASSPKPGLATYNEQFF.